This record covers a single TCR beta chain. The sample originates from a study of siplizumab effects on memory and regulatory T cells. Sequenced by immunoSEQ multiplex PCR; TCRdb stores in-frame clones only, minus some. The repertoire consists of about 91,000 clones, with approximately 93% occurring once and the leading ten covering over 5%. Germline assignment: CDR1 SGHRS and CDR2 YFSETQ. With 2 bases removed from V and 2 bases from J, the gap between germline ends came to 13 bases. There are 15 residues in the CDR3. Material for sequencing was CD8+ T cells sorted from blood. The chain combines TRBV5-1 with TRBJ2-5, with D maybe TRBD2 (6 bases). The origin of this receptor is a human donor in good health. The CDR3 here is CASSLVPGVQETQYF. In DNA, the CDR3 is TGCGCCAGCAGCTTAGTACCGGGGGTACAAGAGACCCAGTACTTC.